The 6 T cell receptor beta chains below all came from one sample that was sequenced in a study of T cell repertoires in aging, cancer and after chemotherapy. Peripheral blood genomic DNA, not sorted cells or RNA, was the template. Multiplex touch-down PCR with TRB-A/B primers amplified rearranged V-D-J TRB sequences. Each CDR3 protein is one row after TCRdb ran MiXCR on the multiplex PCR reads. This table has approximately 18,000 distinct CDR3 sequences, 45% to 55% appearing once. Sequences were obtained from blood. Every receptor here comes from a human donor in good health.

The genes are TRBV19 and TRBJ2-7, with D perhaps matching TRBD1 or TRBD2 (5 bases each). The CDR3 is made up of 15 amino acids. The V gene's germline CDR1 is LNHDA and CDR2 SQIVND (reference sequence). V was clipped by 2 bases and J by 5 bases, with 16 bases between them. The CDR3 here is CASSINDRGVHEQYF. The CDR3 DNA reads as TGTGCCAGTAGTATAAATGACAGAGGGGTCCACGAGCAGTACTTC.

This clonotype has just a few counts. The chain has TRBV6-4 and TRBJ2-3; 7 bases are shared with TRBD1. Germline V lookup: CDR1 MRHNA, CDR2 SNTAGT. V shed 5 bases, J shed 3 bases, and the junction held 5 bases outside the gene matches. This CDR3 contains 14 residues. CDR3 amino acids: CASSPTGETDTQYF. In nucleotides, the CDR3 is TGTGCCAGCAGTCCTACAGGGGAAACAGATACGCAGTATTTT.

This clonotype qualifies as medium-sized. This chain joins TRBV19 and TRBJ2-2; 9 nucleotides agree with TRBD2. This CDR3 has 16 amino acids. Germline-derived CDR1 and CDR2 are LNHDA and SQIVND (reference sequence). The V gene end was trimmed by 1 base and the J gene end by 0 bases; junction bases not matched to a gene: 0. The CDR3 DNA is TGTGCCAGTAGTATAGGACTAGCGGCGAACACCGGGGAGCTGTTTTTT. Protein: CASSIGLAANTGELFF.

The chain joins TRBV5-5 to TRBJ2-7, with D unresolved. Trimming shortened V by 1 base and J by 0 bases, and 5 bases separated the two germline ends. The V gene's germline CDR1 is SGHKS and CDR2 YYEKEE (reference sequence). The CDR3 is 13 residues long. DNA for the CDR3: TGTGCCAGCAGCTTGACAGTCTCCTACGAGCAGTACTTC. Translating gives CASSLTVSYEQYF. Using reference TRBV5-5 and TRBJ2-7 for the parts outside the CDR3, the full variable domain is DAGVTQSPTHLIKTRGQQVTLRCSPISGHKSVSWYQQVLGQGPQFIFQYYEKEERGRGNFPDRFSARQFPNYSSELNVNALLLGDSALYLCASSLTVSYEQYFGPGTRLTVT.

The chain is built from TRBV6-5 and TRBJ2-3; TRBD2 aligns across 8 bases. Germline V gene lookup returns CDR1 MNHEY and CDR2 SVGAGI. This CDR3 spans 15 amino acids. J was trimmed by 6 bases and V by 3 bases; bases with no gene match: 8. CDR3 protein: CASSYLAGGGDTQYF. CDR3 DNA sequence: TGTGCCAGCAGTTATCTGGCGGGAGGTGGGGATACGCAGTATTTT.

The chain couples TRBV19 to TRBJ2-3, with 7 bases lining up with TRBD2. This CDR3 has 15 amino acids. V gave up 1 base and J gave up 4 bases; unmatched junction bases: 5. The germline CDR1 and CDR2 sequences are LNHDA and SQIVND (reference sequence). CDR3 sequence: CASSIGGSGADTQYF. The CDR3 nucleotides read TGTGCCAGTAGTATAGGTGGGAGCGGGGCAGATACGCAGTATTTT.